This T cell receptor (beta chain) was identified during a study of blood T cell repertoires in COVID-19. Deletions cut 1 base from V and 4 bases from J, with 12 bases between. The germline CDR1 and CDR2 sequences are SGHDT and YYEEEE. The CDR3 loop spans 14 amino acids. Here immunoSEQ multiplex PCR was the method, and the copy in TCRdb shows in-frame clones only, minus some. The sample includes 55,000 to 80,000 clones, approximately 82% of them seen just once. The receptor was derived from a human donor in a cohort sampled during active COVID-19. Material: peripheral blood. The chain links TRBV5-6 to TRBJ2-7, with D maybe TRBD1 (6 bases). The CDR3 nucleotides read TGTGCCAGCAGCTTGCACAGGGTGGAATACGAGCAGTACTTC. Translating gives CASSLHRVEYEQYF.